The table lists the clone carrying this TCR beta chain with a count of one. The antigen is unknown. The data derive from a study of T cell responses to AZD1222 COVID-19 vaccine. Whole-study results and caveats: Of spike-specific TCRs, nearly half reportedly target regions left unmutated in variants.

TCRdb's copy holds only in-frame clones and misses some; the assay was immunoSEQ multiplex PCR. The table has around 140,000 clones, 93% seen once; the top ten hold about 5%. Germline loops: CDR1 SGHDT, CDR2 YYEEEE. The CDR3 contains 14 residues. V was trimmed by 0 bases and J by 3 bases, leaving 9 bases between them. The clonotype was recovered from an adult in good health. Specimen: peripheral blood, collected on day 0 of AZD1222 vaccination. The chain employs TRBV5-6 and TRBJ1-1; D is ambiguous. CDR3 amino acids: CASSLGGIHTEAFF. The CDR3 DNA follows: TGTGCCAGCAGCTTGGGAGGGATACACACTGAAGCTTTCTTT.